Following are 31 T cell receptor beta chains from one sample sequenced in a study of blood T cell repertoires in COVID-19. Libraries were prepared by immunoSEQ multiplex PCR; TCRdb keeps only in-frame clonotypes and omits some of them. The table lists approximately 54,000 clones, 81% of them singletons. Input material: peripheral blood. These receptors came from a woman aged 55-70 years with acute or convalescent COVID-19.

The chain combines TRBV6-6 with TRBJ2-7, with TRBD1 matching 8 bases. CDR3 length: 15 amino acids. The J segment lost 2 bases and the V segment lost 8 bases, leaving 11 bases of the junction unmatched. Germline V CDR1 and CDR2: MNHNY, SVGAGI (reference sequence). The CDR3 DNA reads TGTGCCAGCCGGACCCCCGGGACAGGAACCTACGAGCAGTACTTC. It translates to CASRTPGTGTYEQYF.

The chain employs TRBV6-6 and TRBJ2-2; maybe TRBD1 (6 bases). Germline-derived CDR1 and CDR2 are MNHNY and SVGAGI (reference sequence). The CDR3 totals 15 residues. V lost 5 bases and J 1 base, leaving 11 bases between the germline ends. CDR3 nucleotide sequence: TGTGCCAGCAGTCATACAGGGAAGAACACCGGGGAGCTGTTTTTT. Translation gives CASSHTGKNTGELFF.

The V gene is TRBV10-1, the J gene TRBJ1-5; TRBD1 might be the D (6 bases). The CDR3 loop spans 14 amino acids. Germline V gene data show CDR1 as WNHNN and CDR2 as SYGVQD (reference sequence). The V end was cut by 4 bases, the J end by 1 base, with 8 bases between. CDR3 nucleotides: TGCGCCAGCAGTGTTGGGGGCAGCAATCAGCCCCAGCATTTT. Translation gives CASSVGGSNQPQHF.

As DNA, the CDR3 is TGTGCCAGTAGTTTGACGGGGAGGGAGACCCAGTACTTC. Its translation: CASSLTGRETQYF. The gene calls are TRBV19 and TRBJ2-5; a weak D match, TRBD2 (6 bases). Per germline, CDR1 LNHDA and CDR2 SQIVND (reference sequence). With 5 bases removed from V and 5 bases from J, the gap between germline ends came to 12 bases. CDR3 size: 13 residues.

This clone was recorded a few times. The chain employs TRBV30 and TRBJ1-3; no definite D call. Germline V gene lookup returns CDR1 GTSNPN and CDR2 SVGIG (reference sequence). The CDR3 is 14 amino acids. V gave up 2 bases and J gave up 3 bases, with 11 bases separating them. In DNA form, the CDR3 reads TGTGCCTGGAGTAGCGGTGCTAATGGAAACACCATATATTTT. It codes for CAWSSGANGNTIYF.

This clone was counted between two and nine times. The CDR3 DNA follows: TGTGCCAGCAATGTCTATAGCAATCAGCCCCAGCATTTT. Translating gives CASNVYSNQPQHF. The genes are TRBV6-5 and TRBJ1-5; D is ambiguous. CDR1 and CDR2 from the germline V gene are MNHEY and SVGAGI. The CDR3 has 13 amino acids. V lost 7 bases and J 0 bases, leaving 7 bases between the germline ends.

The chain employs TRBV5-4 and TRBJ1-2; TRBD1 matches at 9 bases. CDR3 length equals 20 residues. Per germline, CDR1 SGHNT and CDR2 YYREEE (reference sequence). The V and J ends lost 2 bases and 3 bases, in that order; junction bases with no gene match: 20. CDR3 amino acids: CASSFGLLLGTGGEDYGYTF. The CDR3 bases are TGTGCCAGCAGCTTTGGTCTTCTTCTGGGAACAGGGGGCGAGGACTATGGCTACACCTTC.

The CDR3 region has the DNA TGTGCCATCAGCACAGGGGGCGCATTGGCTAATGAAAAACTGTTTTTT. Protein sequence: CAISTGGALANEKLFF. The chain carries TRBV10-3 and TRBJ1-4; 9 bases are a match to TRBD1. Germline trimming cut 6 bases from V and 3 bases from J; bases unmatched to any gene: 8. Germline V lookup: CDR1 ENHRY, CDR2 SYGVKD. The CDR3 runs to 16 residues.

The genes are TRBV7-3 and TRBJ1-1, with TRBD1 matching 8 bases. This CDR3 has 15 residues. With V trimmed by 5 bases and J by 2 bases, 7 bases remained unmatched. Germline V gene sequence: CDR1 SGHTA, CDR2 FQGTGA. CDR3 DNA: TGTGCCAGCAGCCTCGGACAGGGAGGAAACACTGAAGCTTTCTTT. It specifies CASSLGQGGNTEAFF.

This clone was seen a handful of times. V and J are TRBV3-1 (or the pseudogene TRBV3-2) and TRBJ2-3; perhaps TRBD1 as D (6 bases). In germline, CDR1 is LGHDT, CDR2 YNNKEL (reference sequence). The V gene lost 5 bases and the J gene lost 2 bases, with 14 bases spanning the gap. This CDR3 region has 15 residues. CDR3 residues: CASSTSGANTDTQYF. CDR3 sequence (DNA): TGTGCCAGCAGCACATCAGGGGCTAACACAGATACGCAGTATTTT.

The chain links TRBV6-5 to TRBJ2-4, with TRBD1 matching over 9 bases. Looked up from germline, CDR1 is MNHEY and CDR2 is SVGAGI. CDR3 length: 14 amino acids. Germline trimming cut 6 bases from V and 15 bases from J; bases unmatched to any gene: 15. The CDR3 bases are TGTGCCAGCAGGGCTGACAGGGGGAATCCCCGGTGGTACTTC. It encodes CASRADRGNPRWYF.

The chain is built from TRBV28 and TRBJ2-7; 11 positions match TRBD1. V trimming: 4 bases; J trimming: 3 bases; junction bases outside the gene matches: 2. This CDR3 region has 14 residues. The V gene's germline CDR1 is MDHEN and CDR2 SYDVKM. The CDR3 DNA is TGTGCCAGCAGTTCGGGACAGGGGGTCTACGAGCAGTACTTC. This gives the protein CASSSGQGVYEQYF.

The chain employs TRBV30 and TRBJ2-1; D not certain. The CDR3 sequence is 13 residues long. V was trimmed by 7 bases and J by 0 bases, leaving 10 bases between them. CDR1 is GTSNPN and CDR2 is SVGIG in the germline V gene (reference sequence). The CDR3 loop is CALYKSSYNEQFF. DNA of the CDR3: TGTGCCTTATATAAGAGCTCCTACAATGAGCAGTTCTTC.

The V call is TRBV10-3, the J call TRBJ1-2; TRBD1 matches at 8 bases. V lost 7 bases to trimming and J lost 5 bases; unmatched junction nucleotides: 9. The CDR3 covers 14 residues. Germline V gene data show CDR1 as ENHRY and CDR2 as SYGVKD. In DNA form, the CDR3 reads TGTGCCATCAAGTCTGGGACAGGATCTTATGGCTACACCTTC. This codes for CAIKSGTGSYGYTF.

The genes are TRBV19 and TRBJ1-1, with D possibly matching TRBD1 (5 bases). V lost 1 base to trimming and J lost 2 bases, with 8 bases between them. Germline values: CDR1 LNHDA, CDR2 SQIVND (reference sequence). This CDR3 is built from 14 residues. CDR3 DNA: TGTGCCAGTAGTATAGGGGGCAGAAACACTGAAGCTTTCTTT. The encoded protein is CASSIGGRNTEAFF. Drawing the rest from reference TRBV19 and TRBJ1-1, the complete variable domain is DGGITQSPKYLFRKEGQNVTLSCEQNLNHDAMYWYRQDPGQGLRLIYYSQIVNDFQKGDIAEGYSVSREKKESFPLTVTSAQKNPTAFYLCASSIGGRNTEAFFGQGTRLTVV.

The V call is TRBV6-1, the J call TRBJ1-1, with D possibly matching TRBD1 (6 bases). There are 17 residues in the CDR3. Trimming shortened V by 0 bases and J by 0 bases, and 14 bases separated the two germline ends. Germline CDR1 and CDR2: MNHNS and SASEGT. The CDR3 sequence: CASSEAQRDRLNTEAFF. CDR3 nucleotides: TGTGCCAGCAGTGAAGCGCAGCGCGACAGGTTGAACACTGAAGCTTTCTTT.

This clone has only one observation. The gene calls are TRBV15 and TRBJ1-4, with 7 positions matching TRBD1. Germline V gene sequence: CDR1 LNHNV, CDR2 YYDKDF (reference sequence). The CDR3 is 16 residues long. J was trimmed by 8 bases and V by 2 bases; bases with no gene match: 11. CDR3 nucleotides: TGTGCCACCAGCAGATCAGGGACAGCTCTAGGAGAAAAACTGTTTTTT. Protein: CATSRSGTALGEKLFF.

The chain carries TRBV4-2 and TRBJ2-1, with D perhaps TRBD2 (6 bases). This CDR3 contains 17 residues. Germline assignment: CDR1 LGHNA and CDR2 YNFKEQ. Trimming took off 0 bases at V and 2 bases at J, with 14 bases between the two ends. The CDR3 nucleotides are TGTGCCAGCAGCCAAGAAACGGGCGGGATACCCTACAATGAGCAGTTCTTC. Its protein is CASSQETGGIPYNEQFF.

The chain recombines TRBV6-2 or TRBV6-3 with TRBJ2-5, with D tentatively TRBD2 (5 bases). Germline CDR1 MNHEY, CDR2 SVGEGT. This CDR3 has 14 amino acids. Trimming cost V 4 bases and J 4 bases, with 13 bases left between them. CDR3 DNA: TGTGCCAGCAGTTCGGGCACTAGGAGAGAGACCCAGTACTTC. It encodes CASSSGTRRETQYF.

The chain links TRBV5-6 to TRBJ1-2; tentatively, D is TRBD1 (6 bases). Germline assignment: CDR1 SGHDT and CDR2 YYEEEE. This CDR3 has 13 amino acids. V dropped 2 bases and J dropped 3 bases, with 8 bases sitting between them. The CDR3 region has the DNA TGTGCCAGCAGCTTAAGACAGGACTATGGCTACACCTTC. Amino acids: CASSLRQDYGYTF.

The V call is TRBV27, the J call TRBJ1-2; 8 nucleotides agree with TRBD1. With V trimmed by 5 bases and J by 7 bases, 12 bases remained unmatched. CDR1 and CDR2 (germline): MNHEY, SMNVEV (reference sequence). This CDR3 is 15 amino acids long. CDR3 protein: CASSASGTGIAGYTF. The CDR3 region has the DNA TGTGCCAGCAGTGCCTCCGGGACAGGCATAGCTGGCTACACCTTC.

The chain recombines TRBV20-1 with TRBJ1-2, with D maybe TRBD1 (5 bases). Germline CDR1 and CDR2: DFQATT and SNEGSKA (reference sequence). The CDR3 extends over 13 amino acids. V was cut by 3 bases and J by 4 bases, with 12 bases left in between. CDR3 sequence: CSASTPDSYGYTF. In DNA, the CDR3 is TGCAGTGCTAGTACCCCCGACAGCTATGGCTACACCTTC.

This clone was seen a few times. The rearrangement uses TRBV5-3 and TRBJ1-5; no clear D. TRBV5-3 is known as an ORF, though its function is uncertain. V was pared by 5 bases and J by 1 base, with 22 bases between. The CDR3 contains 18 residues. The CDR3 loop is CARSSTIFPRGSNQPQHF. Here the CDR3 DNA reads TGTGCCAGAAGTTCGACAATATTTCCGCGGGGAAGCAATCAGCCCCAGCATTTT.

The CDR3 sequence is CASSLGPPPVTDTQYF. CDR3 DNA sequence: TGTGCCAGCAGTTTAGGGCCGCCTCCAGTCACAGATACGCAGTATTTT. V usage is TRBV27 and J usage is TRBJ2-3; no reliable D call. CDR3 length equals 16 residues. V lost 2 bases, J lost 2 bases, and 14 bases lay in between. The V gene's germline CDR1 is MNHEY and CDR2 SMNVEV (reference sequence).

This sequence joins TRBV29-1 and TRBJ2-4; D is possibly TRBD2 (7 bases). This CDR3 contains 15 residues. Trimming removed 7 bases from V and 1 base from J, with 17 bases in between. Germline CDR1 and CDR2: SQVTM and ANQGSEA. The DNA of the CDR3 is TGCAGCGCCCCCTGGGGGGGCGCTGCCAAAAACATTCAGTACTTC. Residues: CSAPWGGAAKNIQYF.

This chain links TRBV12-3 or TRBV12-4 with TRBJ1-3; D is ambiguous. Trimming took off 6 bases at V and 2 bases at J, with 5 bases between the two ends. CDR3 length: 12 residues. Written as DNA, the CDR3 is TGTGCCAGCAGGGCTGCTGGAAACACCATATATTTT. As protein: CASRAAGNTIYF.

Only one count was recorded for this clone. The chain uses TRBV6-1 and TRBJ1-5, with 8 bases lining up with TRBD1. The germline CDR1 and CDR2 sequences are MNHNS and SASEGT. V was pared by 6 bases and J by 0 bases, with 7 bases of the junction left unmatched. The CDR3 length is 16 residues. This CDR3 reads CASRETGTGSNQPQHF. CDR3 nucleotides: TGTGCCAGCAGGGAAACCGGGACAGGTAGCAATCAGCCCCAGCATTTT.

The chain carries TRBV10-1 and TRBJ2-1, with TRBD2 identical over 8 bases. Germline assignment: CDR1 WNHNN and CDR2 SYGVQD (reference sequence). The CDR3 spans 14 residues. The trim removed 4 bases at V and 5 bases at J, leaving 4 bases unmatched. The CDR3 here is CASSGGSGNNEQFF. CDR3 DNA: TGCGCCAGCAGTGGGGGTAGCGGGAACAATGAGCAGTTCTTC.

This sequence joins TRBV14 and TRBJ1-1; perhaps TRBD1 as D (6 bases). V was cut by 3 bases and J by 1 base, with 12 bases left in between. Per the germline V gene, CDR1 is SGHDN and CDR2 is FVKESK. The CDR3 sequence is 15 residues long. The CDR3 loop is CASSQGQGRNTEAFF. The CDR3 nucleotides read TGTGCCAGCAGCCAGGGGCAGGGGAGGAACACTGAAGCTTTCTTT.

This clone was counted between two and nine times. Distinct nucleotide sequences in the sample also encode this CDR3. The J gene is TRBJ2-7, the V gene TRBV12-3 or TRBV12-4, with 13 bases matching TRBD2. This CDR3 has 13 residues. Trimming removed 8 bases from V and 3 bases from J; junction bases left unmatched: 1. CDR3 region: CASRLAGGYEQYF. The DNA of the CDR3 is TGTGCCAGCCGACTAGCGGGAGGCTACGAGCAGTACTTC.

The chain employs TRBV2 and TRBJ1-2; the match to TRBD1 covers 7 bases. The CDR3 runs to 13 residues. Germline V gives CDR1 SNHLY, CDR2 FYNNEI. J gave up 6 bases and V 2 bases, and 3 bases lay outside the gene matches. CDR3 nucleotide sequence: TGTGCCAGCAGTGAAAAAGGGGGCCATGGCTACACCTTC. Translation: CASSEKGGHGYTF. Full variable domain (outside the CDR3, taken from reference TRBV2 and TRBJ1-2): EPEVTQTPSHQVTQMGQEVILRCVPISNHLYFYWYRQILGQKVEFLVSFYNNEISEKSEIFDDQFSVERPDGSNFTLKIRSTKLEDSAMYFCASSEKGGHGYTFGSGTRLTVV.